This T cell receptor (beta chain) was sequenced in a study of regulatory T cells in long-lasting Graves disease. Investigators prepared the TCR beta libraries by applying iRepertoire HTBI primers and Arm-PCR of CDR3 regions. TCRdb used MiXCR to reprocess the multiplex PCR reads, holding one entry per CDR3 protein. This table holds approximately 210,000 distinct CDR3 sequences, about a sixth found once. Sample time point: newly diagnosed GD, antithyroid drugs for less than 3 months. PBMCs provided the RNA from which the TCR library was made. From each patient, approximately 9 milliliters of peripheral blood was drawn and collected into an EDTA anticoagulant tube. CDR1 is SGHDT, CDR2 YYEEEE, per germline. V dropped 8 bases and J dropped 1 base, with 15 bases sitting between them. The CDR3 is 14 residues long. Regarding the study as a whole: Repertoires from persistent disease leaned toward TRBV28, TRBJ1-2 and TRBJ2-5. Analysis covered peripheral blood alone, not thyroid tissue.

This clonotype has at least ten counts. Its antigen is still unknown. Sequenced material: peripheral blood mononuclear cells (PBMCs), taken at new diagnosis, from a patient treated with antithyroid drugs. This receptor was identified in a female donor with Graves disease. The genes are TRBV5-6 and TRBJ2-5, with D perhaps matching TRBD2 (5 bases). The CDR3 reads CASGLERLQETQYF. The CDR3 region has the DNA TGTGCCAGTGGGCTCGAGCGGCTCCAAGAGACCCAGTACTTC.